These T cell receptor beta chains were read from a single sample in a study of blood T cell repertoires in COVID-19. Only in-frame clones appear in the TCRdb table, and some are missing; sequencing was by immunoSEQ multiplex PCR. The table shows more than 80,000 clones, with approximately 86% occurring only once. The sample consisted of peripheral blood. The receptors derive from a man aged 80 or over with acute or convalescent COVID-19. Both conserved end residues are part of each CDR3. D genes are given only for firm matches. Where a row states a size, it is once, few, many or the class of an expanded clone; other rows omit it.

D,size,J,V,DNA,CDR3
.,once,TRBJ1-6,TRBV7-2,TGTGCCAGCAAGCAAAGGGAGGGCTTCAGCTCCTATAATTCACCCCTCCACTTT,CASKQREGFSSYNSPLHF
.,once,TRBJ1-2,TRBV7-2,TGTGCCAGCAGCTTGTCAACAGGAGACTCTAACTATGGCTACACCTTC,CASSLSTGDSNYGYTF
.,.,TRBJ1-2,TRBV7-8,TGTGCCAGCAGCCGGGGGGGAGGTAACTATGGCTACACCTTC,CASSRGGGNYGYTF
TRBD1,.,TRBJ1-2,TRBV15,TGTGCCACCAGCAGAGAGCCAGGGGGCGCCAGCTATGGCTACACCTTC,CATSREPGGASYGYTF
.,.,TRBJ1-2,TRBV7-2,TGTGCCAGCAGCTCAACAGGAGCCAAGGAGCGTGGCTACACCTTC,CASSSTGAKERGYTF
TRBD2,.,TRBJ2-1,TRBV5-1,TGCGCCAGCAGTCGGGCAGCGGGAGGGCCCAATGAGCAGTTCTTC,CASSRAAGGPNEQFF
.,.,TRBJ1-3,TRBV2,TGTGCCAGCCATCTTGGAGGCGACTCTGGAAACACCATATATTTT,CASHLGGDSGNTIYF
TRBD2,.,TRBJ2-1,TRBV11-2,TGTGCCAGCAGCCCGACCGGGACTAGCGGTTACAATGAGCAGTTCTTC,CASSPTGTSGYNEQFF
.,once,TRBJ1-1,TRBV29-1,TGCAGCGTTGTGGGCCTGGGGGGGTCGAACACTGAAGCTTTCTTT,CSVVGLGGSNTEAFF
.,once,TRBJ1-2,TRBV29-1,TGCAGCGTTGAAGCGGGACAAGGCTATGGCTACACCTTC,CSVEAGQGYGYTF
.,.,TRBJ2-1,TRBV3-1/TRBV3-2,TGTGCCAGCTCGGGTCGGGCGGGTCCCTCCTACAATGAGCAGTTCTTC,CASSGRAGPSYNEQFF
TRBD1,.,TRBJ1-4,TRBV19,TGTGCCAGTAGTCGACGACAGGGCTCGCGAGATGAAAAACTGTTTTTT,CASSRRQGSRDEKLFF
.,.,TRBJ1-1,TRBV6-1,TGTGCCAGCAGTGAAGAGGAGGGCAGGAGCACTGAAGCTTTCTTT,CASSEEEGRSTEAFF
.,.,TRBJ1-2,TRBV5-6,TGTGCCAGCAGCCTGGCAGCTGCAGGGAACTATGGCTACACCTTC,CASSLAAAGNYGYTF
TRBD2,.,TRBJ2-1,TRBV6-2/TRBV6-3,TGTGCCAGCAGTTACGGGGCGGGAGTGGTGAACAATGAGCAGTTCTTC,CASSYGAGVVNNEQFF
.,.,TRBJ2-7,TRBV7-9,TGTGCCAGCAGCTTCGAATGGGGCCCCTACGAGCAGTACTTC,CASSFEWGPYEQYF
.,once,TRBJ1-4,TRBV29-1,TGCAGCGTTGTAGGGACAACTAGGACTAATGAAAAACTGTTTTTT,CSVVGTTRTNEKLFF
TRBD1,once,TRBJ2-1,TRBV29-1,TGCACCTACCGGGACAGGGGCTACAATGAGCAGTTCTTC,CTYRDRGYNEQFF
TRBD2,once,TRBJ2-5,TRBV13,TGTGCCAGCAGCCAAGGACTAGCGGGGGGCATGAGGACCCAGTACTTC,CASSQGLAGGMRTQYF
.,once,TRBJ2-1,TRBV30,TGTGCCTGGGGACTCTCAAGCACCTACAATGAGCAGTTCTTC,CAWGLSSTYNEQFF
TRBD1,.,TRBJ2-5,TRBV19,TGTGCCAGTAGTGGACAGGGGTTCCAAGAGACCCAGTACTTC,CASSGQGFQETQYF
.,few,TRBJ2-1,TRBV5-1,TGCGCCAGCAGCTTGGGAGTAACAGTTCGTGATGAGCAGTTCTTC,CASSLGVTVRDEQFF
TRBD1,.,TRBJ2-7,TRBV19,TGTGCCAGTAGCAAAGGGGGCTCTTACGAGCAGTACTTC,CASSKGGSYEQYF
.,.,TRBJ2-7,TRBV28,TGTGCCAGCAGTTTACGGGAACCATCCTACGAGCAGTACTTC,CASSLREPSYEQYF
TRBD1,.,TRBJ1-1,TRBV5-1,TGCGCCAGCAGCTTGTCAACCGGAACAGGGGGGATCACTGAAGCTTTCTTT,CASSLSTGTGGITEAFF
.,.,TRBJ2-2,TRBV6-1,TGTGCCAGCAGTGAAGTAACGGCCGGGGAGCTGTTTTTT,CASSEVTAGELFF
TRBD2,.,TRBJ2-5,TRBV5-5,TGTGCCAGCAGCTTGACTAGCGTAAACAAGGAGACCCAGTACTTC,CASSLTSVNKETQYF
.,.,TRBJ2-3,TRBV7-9,TGTGCCAGCAGCTTGGGGGGTTTCGGGGTGGATACGCAGTATTTT,CASSLGGFGVDTQYF
TRBD1,.,TRBJ2-5,TRBV4-1,TGCGCCAGCAGCCAGTTAACCTCCGGGACAGGGGACCAAGAGACCCAGTACTTC,CASSQLTSGTGDQETQYF
.,.,TRBJ2-3,TRBV5-6,TGTGCCAGCAGCTCAGTCGGGGCAGATACGCAGTATTTT,CASSSVGADTQYF
.,.,TRBJ2-5,TRBV3-1/TRBV3-2,TGTGCCAGTGGGACTGCTCCATCAGAGACCCAGTACTTC,CASGTAPSETQYF
.,.,TRBJ2-7,TRBV6-6,TGTGCCACCCTTTACGATCCTATGTCCTACGAGCAGTACTTC,CATLYDPMSYEQYF
TRBD1,.,TRBJ1-2,TRBV28,TGTGCCAGCAGGACCGGGACAGGGGTCGGCTACACCTTC,CASRTGTGVGYTF
.,.,TRBJ1-2,TRBV10-3,TGTGCCATCAGCGGCGGAGGATCCGACTATGGCTACACCTTC,CAISGGGSDYGYTF
TRBD1,.,TRBJ1-1,TRBV5-1,TGCGCCAGCAGCCTTACCCGGGACAGGGCCCACACTGAAGCTTTCTTT,CASSLTRDRAHTEAFF
.,.,TRBJ2-7,TRBV21-1,TGTGCCAGCAGCAAATGTGGACCGGCAGGGGCAATCTTTGACGAGCAGTACTTC,CASSKCGPAGAIFDEQYF
TRBD2,.,TRBJ2-5,TRBV10-3,TGTGCCATCAGTGACTCGAGGGAGGGCCCAGAGACCCAGTACTTC,CAISDSREGPETQYF
.,.,TRBJ1-3,TRBV28,TGTGCCAGCACCGGGGAAAGAAACACCATATATTTT,CASTGERNTIYF
TRBD2,.,TRBJ2-7,TRBV10-3,TGTGCCATCAGTGAGTTCCTAGCGGGTAACTACGAGCAGTACTTC,CAISEFLAGNYEQYF
.,.,TRBJ1-3,TRBV4-3,TGCGCCAGCAGCCAATTGACAGGTTTCTCTGGAAACACCATATATTTT,CASSQLTGFSGNTIYF
TRBD1,.,TRBJ2-1,TRBV6-1,TGTGCCAGCAGTGAATTTGGGACAGTAATGACTGAGCAGTTCTTC,CASSEFGTVMTEQFF
.,.,TRBJ1-5,TRBV7-8,TGTGCCAGCAGCTCCCTCCAGGGGCAGACTAGCAATCAGCCCCAGCATTTT,CASSSLQGQTSNQPQHF
.,.,TRBJ1-1,TRBV7-3,TGTGCCAGCAGCAGAGCTGGGAACACTGAAGCTTTCTTT,CASSRAGNTEAFF
TRBD2,few,TRBJ2-7,TRBV7-9,TGTGCCAGCAGCTTAGGCGGGACTAGCGGGATTTACGAGCAGTACTTC,CASSLGGTSGIYEQYF
TRBD1,.,TRBJ2-3,TRBV7-9,TGTGCCAGCAGCTTCTTAGGGACAGGGAAGGCAGATACGCAGTATTTT,CASSFLGTGKADTQYF
.,.,TRBJ1-1,TRBV5-8,TGTGCCAGCAGCTTGGAATCACATGAAGCTTTCTTT,CASSLESHEAFF
TRBD2,.,TRBJ2-1,TRBV28,TGTGCCAGCAGTCCCTATAGCGGGGCGATGAATGAGCAGTTCTTC,CASSPYSGAMNEQFF
.,.,TRBJ2-2,TRBV30,TGTGCCTGGAGTTATCTGACGGGGGCGAACACCGGGGAGCTGTTTTTT,CAWSYLTGANTGELFF
TRBD2,.,TRBJ2-3,TRBV7-9,TGTGCCAGCAGCTGGACTAGCGGCACAGATACGCAGTATTTT,CASSWTSGTDTQYF
TRBD1,.,TRBJ1-2,TRBV12-3/TRBV12-4,TGTGCCAGCAGTCCGGGACAGCGCTACACCTTC,CASSPGQRYTF
TRBD2,.,TRBJ2-1,TRBV6-5,TGTGCCAGCCGGCTCCGCGGACTAGCAGGCAATGAGCAGTTCTTC,CASRLRGLAGNEQFF